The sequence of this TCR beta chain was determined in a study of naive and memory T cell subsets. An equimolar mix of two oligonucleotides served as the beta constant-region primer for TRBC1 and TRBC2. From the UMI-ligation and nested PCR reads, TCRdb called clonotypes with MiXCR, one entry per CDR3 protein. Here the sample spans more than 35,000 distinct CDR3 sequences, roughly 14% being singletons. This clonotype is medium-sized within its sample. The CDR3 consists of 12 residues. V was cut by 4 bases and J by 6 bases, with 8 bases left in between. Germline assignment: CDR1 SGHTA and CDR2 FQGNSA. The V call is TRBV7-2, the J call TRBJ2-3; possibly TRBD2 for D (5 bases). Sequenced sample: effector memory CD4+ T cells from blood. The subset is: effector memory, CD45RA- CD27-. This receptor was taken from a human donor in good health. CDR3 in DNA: TGTGCCAGCAGCTCAACGGGGGATACGCAGTATTTT. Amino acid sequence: CASSSTGDTQYF.